These 27 T cell receptor beta chains were all obtained from the same sample, sequenced in a study of HIV-infected patients and healthy controls. Reverse transcription used around 480 ng RNA and constant-region primers for alpha and beta. Using multiplexing indices, alpha and beta chain libraries were generated apart by chain-specific third strand synthesis. One entry per CDR3 protein results from TCRdb running MiXCR on the 5' RACE reads. Of about 12,000 distinct CDR3 sequences listed, approximately 11% are singletons. No cell fractionation was done, so the repertoire covers all unsorted peripheral blood T cells. The sequenced material came from blood. All receptors come from an adult in good health.

This clonotype was seen only a few times. Since a much larger clone is just one base distant, this may be a read error. The limits of the CDR3 on the DNA are not certain, so only TCRdb's listed CDR3 is given. V and J are TRBV7-9 and TRBJ2-7; TRBD1 was called by the table and not checked on the DNA. The germline V gene has CDR1 SEHNR and CDR2 FQNEAQ (reference sequence). The CDR3 extends over 15 residues, inclusive of both ends. CDR3 sequence: CASSLVGTGSRLRYF.

By frequency in the sample, this clonotype is medium-sized. This chain connects TRBV6-5 to TRBJ2-2, with 13 bases identical to TRBD2. The CDR3 has 17 residues. Germline CDR1 and CDR2: MNHEY and SVGAGI. V lost 5 bases, J lost 4 bases, and 7 bases stayed unmatched. The CDR3 reads CASSRLAGGSGTGELFF. The CDR3 bases are TGTGCCAGCAGTAGACTAGCGGGAGGATCAGGCACCGGGGAGCTGTTTTTT.

This clonotype has ten or more counts. The chain links TRBV20-1 to TRBJ2-6, with a possible D match to TRBD1 (6 bases). Looked up from germline, CDR1 is DFQATT and CDR2 is SNEGSKA (reference sequence). Trimming took 5 bases from V and 3 from J, leaving 14 bases between them. CDR3 size: 15 residues. In nucleotides, the CDR3 is TGCAGTGCTGACCGGGGACACCTTGGGGCCAACGTCCTGACTTTC. Translated: CSADRGHLGANVLTF.

This clonotype was counted a few times. The chain has TRBV30 and TRBJ1-4, with D perhaps matching TRBD1 (6 bases). The germline CDR1 and CDR2 sequences are GTSNPN and SVGIG (reference sequence). The CDR3 length is 15 residues. V lost 1 base, J lost 3 bases, and 12 bases lay in between. This chain's CDR3 is CAWSARGLPNEKLFF. The CDR3 region has the DNA TGTGCCTGGAGTGCCCGGGGGCTGCCTAATGAAAAACTGTTTTTT.

This clonotype is labeled medium-sized. The chain recombines TRBV4-1 with TRBJ1-5; D remains ambiguous. Between the trimmed V and J ends, which lost 0 bases and 9 bases, there was a span of 15 bases. Per the germline V gene, CDR1 is MGHRA and CDR2 is YSYEKL. This CDR3 is built from 15 residues. The CDR3 loop is CASSQEEGYRAPQHF. In nucleotides, the CDR3 is TGCGCCAGCAGCCAAGAAGAAGGGTATAGGGCGCCCCAGCATTTT.

By share, this clonotype counts as medium-sized (0.01 to 0.1%). The chain uses TRBV4-1 and TRBJ2-1, with D perhaps matching TRBD1 or TRBD2 (5 bases each). Germline values: CDR1 MGHRA, CDR2 YSYEKL. V was clipped by 3 bases and J by 12 bases, with 12 bases between them. The CDR3 consists of 12 residues. The DNA of the CDR3 is TGCGCCAGCAGCCAGAACTTCGGGACGCAGTTCTTC. This gives the protein CASSQNFGTQFF.

This clonotype is categorized as medium-sized. The genes are TRBV20-1 and TRBJ1-1, with TRBD1 matching 7 bases. Germline loops: CDR1 DFQATT, CDR2 SNEGSKA (reference sequence). The CDR3 is 12 amino acids. Trimming at V came to 6 bases and at J to 7 bases, leaving 8 bases not matched to a gene. The CDR3 sequence: CSAVGQSFEAFF. Written as DNA, the CDR3 is TGCAGTGCAGTGGGACAGTCTTTTGAAGCTTTCTTT.

At least ten counts were recorded for this clonotype. The rearrangement uses TRBV3-1 and TRBJ1-1, with 7 nucleotides matching TRBD1. The CDR3 loop spans 16 amino acids. Losses at the gene ends were 3 bases for V and 5 bases for J; bases not matched to a gene: 12. Per germline, CDR1 LGHDT and CDR2 YNNKEL (reference sequence). CDR3 sequence (DNA): TGTGCCAGCAGCCAGGGAAGGGGGCCCACCAGAACTGAAGCTTTCTTT. It is translated as CASSQGRGPTRTEAFF. Supplemented by reference TRBV3-1 and TRBJ1-1, the full variable domain reads DTAVSQTPKYLVTQMGNDKSIKCEQNLGHDTMYWYKQDSKKFLKIMFSYNNKELIINETVPNRFSPKSPDKAHLNLHINSLELGDSAVYFCASSQGRGPTRTEAFFGQGTRLTVV.

There are many counts of this clonotype. The genes are TRBV19 and TRBJ1-5; D remains unclear. Germline CDR1 and CDR2: LNHDA and SQIVND (reference sequence). V lost 5 bases to trimming and J lost 9 bases, with 11 bases between them. This CDR3 spans 12 amino acids. The CDR3 DNA follows: TGTGCCAGTAGTGCCTCAAGCCCGCCCCAGCATTTT. Translated: CASSASSPPQHF.

This sequence joins TRBV3-1 and TRBJ2-7; 7 positions agree with TRBD2. The V gene end was trimmed by 4 bases and the J gene end by 6 bases; junction bases not matched to a gene: 9. Germline values: CDR1 LGHDT, CDR2 YNNKEL (reference sequence). The CDR3 is made up of 14 amino acids. The CDR3 region is CASSPLGGSGEQYF. CDR3 DNA sequence: TGTGCCAGCAGCCCCTTGGGGGGGTCGGGCGAGCAGTACTTC.

The chain combines TRBV18 with TRBJ2-6, with D uncertain. Germline lookup yields CDR1 KGHSH and CDR2 LQKENI. Trimming took off 2 bases at V and 0 bases at J, with 8 bases between the two ends. This CDR3 is built from 16 residues. The DNA of the CDR3 is TGTGCCAGCTCACCAGGGCGGTTCTCTGGGGCCAACGTCCTGACTTTC. Amino acids: CASSPGRFSGANVLTF.

This clonotype was recorded many times. The J gene is TRBJ2-1, the V gene TRBV20-1; 11 bases align to TRBD2. Losses at the gene ends were 6 bases for V and 9 bases for J; bases not matched to a gene: 10. This CDR3 is built from 14 residues. Germline values: CDR1 DFQATT, CDR2 SNEGSKA (reference sequence). The DNA for the CDR3 is TGCAGTGCCAGTGCCCTAGCGGGAGGTATTGAGCAGTTCTTC. Translated: CSASALAGGIEQFF.

This clonotype occurred a few times. The V call is TRBV2, the J call TRBJ2-5; D ambiguous. CDR1 is SNHLY, CDR2 FYNNEI, per germline. With 7 bases removed from V and 5 bases from J, the gap between germline ends came to 11 bases. The CDR3 runs 12 residues. CDR3 sequence reads: CASTSLTETQYF. The CDR3 coding sequence is TGTGCCAGCACCTCTTTGACGGAGACCCAGTACTTC. The full variable domain, in which reference TRBV2 and TRBJ2-5 provide the parts outside the CDR3, is EPEVTQTPSHQVTQMGQEVILRCVPISNHLYFYWYRQILGQKVEFLVSFYNNEISEKSEIFDDQFSVERPDGSNFTLKIRSTKLEDSAMYFCASTSLTETQYFGPGTRLLVL.

This clonotype was detected only a few times. The genes are TRBV29-1 and TRBJ2-7; a possible D gene is TRBD1 (6 bases). V was clipped by 3 bases and J by 0 bases, with 6 bases between them. This CDR3 has 12 residues. Germline values: CDR1 SQVTM, CDR2 ANQGSEA. The CDR3 coding sequence is TGCAGCGTTGAGACAGGCTCCTACGAGCAGTACTTC. Translation gives CSVETGSYEQYF.

This clonotype was counted at least ten times. This chain connects TRBV20-1 to TRBJ2-2; no clear D gene. Germline CDR1 DFQATT, CDR2 SNEGSKA (reference sequence). V dropped 1 base and J dropped 6 bases, with 15 bases sitting between them. This CDR3 region has 15 residues. CDR3 in DNA: TGCAGTGCTAGAGTAGACTCGCGAACAGCCGGGGAGCTGTTTTTT. Protein: CSARVDSRTAGELFF.

This clonotype occurred many times. This chain links TRBV10-2 with TRBJ2-5; a possible D gene is TRBD1 (5 bases). Germline assignment: CDR1 WSHSY and CDR2 SAAADI. Trimming took 5 bases from V and 7 from J, leaving 14 bases between them. This CDR3 is 13 amino acids long. CDR3: CASSRQTPTTQYF. Written as DNA, the CDR3 is TGCGCCAGCAGTAGACAGACTCCAACGACCCAGTACTTC.

Within the sample, this clonotype is medium-sized. The chain recombines TRBV20-1 with TRBJ2-3; D unresolved. V was clipped by 5 bases and J by 0 bases, with 12 bases between them. CDR3 size: 14 residues. In germline, CDR1 is DFQATT, CDR2 SNEGSKA (reference sequence). The CDR3 reads CSAAPPASTDTQYF. The CDR3 DNA reads as TGCAGTGCTGCCCCGCCGGCTAGCACAGATACGCAGTATTTT.

This clonotype has a count of ten or more. This chain uses TRBV28 with TRBJ1-2, with a possible D match to TRBD1 (5 bases). Germline CDR1 MDHEN, CDR2 SYDVKM. CDR3 size: 15 residues. Trimming shortened V by 8 bases and J by 2 bases, and 18 bases separated the two germline ends. CDR3 bases: TGTGCCAGCGAAAGGGGCGGTCAGGTCAACTATGGCTACACCTTC. Its translation: CASERGGQVNYGYTF.

This clonotype has a handful of counts. The V call is TRBV7-6, the J call TRBJ2-7; the D is unclear. The CDR3 is 16 residues long. The germline V and J ends were trimmed by 1 base and 2 bases, with 15 bases remaining between them. Germline V CDR1 and CDR2: SGHVS, FNYEAQ. Written as DNA, the CDR3 is TGTGCCAGCAGCTTAGGCACATTTGGACCAACCTACGAGCAGTACTTC. This gives the protein CASSLGTFGPTYEQYF.

Sample share makes this clonotype medium-sized. The chain joins TRBV3-1 to TRBJ2-1; 8 bases line up with TRBD2. The V and J ends lost 2 bases and 9 bases, in that order; junction bases with no gene match: 15. This CDR3 is 17 amino acids long. The germline V gene encodes CDR1 LGHDT and CDR2 YNNKEL (reference sequence). In DNA form, the CDR3 reads TGTGCCAGCAGCCAAACGCCCACTAGCGGTGCCCTCGGTGAGCAGTTCTTC. Translating it yields CASSQTPTSGALGEQFF.

This clonotype has only a few counts. The V and J genes are TRBV19 and TRBJ2-3; no clear D gene. Trimming pared 5 bases from V and 2 bases from J, leaving 14 bases between. Germline V gene lookup returns CDR1 LNHDA and CDR2 SQIVND (reference sequence). CDR3 size: 15 residues. The CDR3 DNA reads as TGTGCCAGTAGTTGGGCCTCGGGCTCCACAGATACGCAGTATTTT. Protein: CASSWASGSTDTQYF.

V and J are TRBV24-1 and TRBJ1-5; possible D gene TRBD1, 5 bases. Trimming left V 2 bases short and J 5 bases short, with 18 bases between. Germline CDR1 and CDR2: KGHDR and SFDVKD. CDR3 length: 17 amino acids. The CDR3 loop reads CATSDSPILGADQPQHF. The CDR3 region has the DNA TGTGCCACCAGTGATTCCCCGATCCTAGGGGCAGATCAGCCCCAGCATTTT.

This clonotype was observed at least ten times. The chain recombines TRBV19 with TRBJ2-3; TRBD2 is a possible D gene (5 bases). Trimming left V 10 bases short and J 6 bases short, with 11 bases between. Per germline, CDR1 LNHDA and CDR2 SQIVND (reference sequence). The length of the CDR3 is 11 residues. CDR3 sequence: CAIRDGDTQYF. DNA for the CDR3: TGTGCCATACGGGATGGTGATACGCAGTATTTT.

This rearrangement joins TRBV27 to TRBJ1-1; the match to TRBD1 covers 7 bases. The trim removed 5 bases at V and 6 bases at J, leaving 6 bases unmatched. The V gene's germline CDR1 is MNHEY and CDR2 SMNVEV (reference sequence). The length of the CDR3 is 13 residues. The CDR3 loop reads CASSLGDSAEAFF. Here the CDR3 DNA reads TGTGCCAGCAGTCTCGGGGACAGCGCTGAAGCTTTCTTT.

The table lists this clonotype with many counts. This sequence joins TRBV6-6 and TRBJ1-1; D gene unclear. V lost 3 bases and J 11 bases, leaving 13 bases between the germline ends. This CDR3 spans 12 amino acids. Per germline, CDR1 MNHNY and CDR2 SVGAGI (reference sequence). In nucleotides, the CDR3 is TGTGCCAGCAGTTATCGCCAGTCCGTTGCTTTCTTT. Protein sequence: CASSYRQSVAFF.

This clonotype was seen a few times. The V and J genes are TRBV12-3 or TRBV12-4 and TRBJ1-1; 8 bases line up with TRBD1. The CDR3 runs 14 residues. The V segment lost 6 bases and the J segment 5 bases; nucleotides outside the gene matches: 8. CDR3 loop: CASRHIQGGTEAFF. CDR3 DNA sequence: TGTGCCAGCAGGCACATACAGGGGGGGACTGAAGCTTTCTTT.

This rearrangement joins TRBV5-1 to TRBJ2-6, with TRBD2 matching over 11 bases. Germline loops: CDR1 SGHRS, CDR2 YFSETQ. V dropped 2 bases and J dropped 2; count of bases not matched to a gene: 6. The CDR3 is 18 amino acids. The CDR3 region is CASSFTSGRVTGANVLTF. The CDR3 coding sequence is TGCGCCAGCAGCTTTACTAGCGGGAGAGTAACTGGGGCCAACGTCCTGACTTTC.